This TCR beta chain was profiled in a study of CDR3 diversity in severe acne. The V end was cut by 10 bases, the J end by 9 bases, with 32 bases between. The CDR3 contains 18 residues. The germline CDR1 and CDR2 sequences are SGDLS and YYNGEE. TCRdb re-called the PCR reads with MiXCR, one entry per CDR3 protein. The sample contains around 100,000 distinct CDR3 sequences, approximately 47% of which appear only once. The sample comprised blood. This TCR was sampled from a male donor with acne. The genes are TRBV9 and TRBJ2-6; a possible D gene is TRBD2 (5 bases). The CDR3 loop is CAGDGISLPLRWVNVLTF. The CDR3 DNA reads TGTGCCGGAGACGGGATTAGCCTCCCCCTGCGTTGGGTCAACGTCCTGACTTTC.